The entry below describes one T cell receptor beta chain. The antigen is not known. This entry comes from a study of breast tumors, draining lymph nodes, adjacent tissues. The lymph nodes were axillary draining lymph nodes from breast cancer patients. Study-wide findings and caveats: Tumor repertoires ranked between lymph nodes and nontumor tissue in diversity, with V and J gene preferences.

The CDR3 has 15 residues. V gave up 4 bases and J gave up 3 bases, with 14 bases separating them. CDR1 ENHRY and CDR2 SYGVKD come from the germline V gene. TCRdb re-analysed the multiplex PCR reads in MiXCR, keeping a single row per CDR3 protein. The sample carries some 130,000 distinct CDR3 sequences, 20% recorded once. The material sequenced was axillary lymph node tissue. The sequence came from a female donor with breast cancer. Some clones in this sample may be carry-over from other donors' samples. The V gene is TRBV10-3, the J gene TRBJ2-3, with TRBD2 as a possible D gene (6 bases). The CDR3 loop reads CAISVERERTDTQYF. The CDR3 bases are TGTGCCATCAGTGTCGAACGGGAGCGGACAGATACGCAGTATTTT.